This T cell receptor (beta chain) was obtained from a study of vaccination and CD4 T cells after COVID-19. Specified time point: late sampling 161 to 241 days after vaccination in a few convalescent patients. Via MiXCR, TCRdb re-called the PCR reads, giving one row per CDR3 protein. The repertoire holds some 29,000 distinct CDR3 sequences, with 51% as singletons. This clonotype appeared a few times. The CDR3 consists of 15 residues. J lost 6 bases, V lost 0 bases, and 5 bases had no gene match. Germline V gene sequence: CDR1 SGHTA, CDR2 FQGTGA. This clonotype was obtained from a human donor who had recovered from COVID-19. Sequenced here: CD4+ T cells from blood, sampled about 7 months after SARS-CoV-2 vaccination. This chain connects TRBV7-3 to TRBJ2-1; TRBD1 agrees at 7 bases. DNA for the CDR3: TGTGCCAGCAGCTTAACAGGGGGCCTCTTCAATGAGCAGTTCTTC. This sequence encodes CASSLTGGLFNEQFF.